This TCR beta chain is from a study of sequential checkpoint blockade in melanoma. Study summary: Randomization was 1:1 between first-line nivolumab→ipilimumab and ipilimumab→nivolumab.

Measured with immunoSEQ multiplex PCR; TCRdb has only the in-frame clones, and not every one. The table includes some 35,000 clones, over 75% detected once. Treatment here: randomized to nivolumab then ipilimumab (arm A) or the reverse (arm B). Sorted cells were live CD3+CD8+, lacking CD19 and CD56, from PBMCs. Per germline, CDR1 PRHDT and CDR2 FYEKMQ (reference sequence). This CDR3 spans 14 amino acids. The ends were cut back, 5 bases at V and 3 bases at J, with 14 bases in the middle. The V call is TRBV13, the J call TRBJ2-7; possibly TRBD2 for D (6 bases). This TCR was recovered from a human donor with melanoma. The sequencing here drew on CD8+ T cells sorted from blood (inferred from file names), taken from a patient given nivolumab and ipilimumab in sequence. As DNA, the CDR3 is TGTGCCAGCAGCAGTTCCGGGGGAAACTACGAGCAGTACTTC. It specifies CASSSSGGNYEQYF.